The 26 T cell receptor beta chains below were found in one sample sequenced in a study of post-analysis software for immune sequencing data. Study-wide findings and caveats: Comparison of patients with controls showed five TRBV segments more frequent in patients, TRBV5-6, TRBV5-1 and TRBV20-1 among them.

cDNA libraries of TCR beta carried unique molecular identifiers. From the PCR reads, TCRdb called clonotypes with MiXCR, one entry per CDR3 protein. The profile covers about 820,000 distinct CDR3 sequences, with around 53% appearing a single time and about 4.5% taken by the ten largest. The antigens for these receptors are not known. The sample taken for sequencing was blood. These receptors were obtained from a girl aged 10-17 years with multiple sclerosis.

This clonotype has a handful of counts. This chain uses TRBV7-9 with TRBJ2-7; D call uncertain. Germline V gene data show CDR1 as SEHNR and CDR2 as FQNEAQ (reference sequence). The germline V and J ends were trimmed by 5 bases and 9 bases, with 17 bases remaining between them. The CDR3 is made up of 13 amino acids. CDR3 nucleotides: TGTGCCAGCAGCCTTACACCATCTAAGGGGCAGTACTTC. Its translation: CASSLTPSKGQYF.

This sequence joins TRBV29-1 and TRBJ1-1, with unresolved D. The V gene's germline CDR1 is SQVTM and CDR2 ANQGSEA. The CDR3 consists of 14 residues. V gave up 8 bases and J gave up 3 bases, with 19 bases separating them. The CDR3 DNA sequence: TGCAGCTCCGGAGGAGGCCGGTCGGACACTGAAGCTTTCTTT. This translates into CSSGGGRSDTEAFF.

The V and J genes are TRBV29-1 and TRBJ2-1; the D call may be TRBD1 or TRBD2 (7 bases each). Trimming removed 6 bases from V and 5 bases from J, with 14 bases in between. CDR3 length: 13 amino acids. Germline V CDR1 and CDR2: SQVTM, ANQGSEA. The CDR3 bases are TGCAGCGTGACAGGGAGCGGGAACAATGAGCAGTTCTTC. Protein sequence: CSVTGSGNNEQFF.

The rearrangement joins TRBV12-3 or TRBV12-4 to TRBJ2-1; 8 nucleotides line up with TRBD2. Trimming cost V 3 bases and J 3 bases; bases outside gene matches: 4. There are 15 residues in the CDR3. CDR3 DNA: TGTGCCAGCAGTTTCGAGCGGGGGAACTACAATGAGCAGTTCTTC. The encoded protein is CASSFERGNYNEQFF.

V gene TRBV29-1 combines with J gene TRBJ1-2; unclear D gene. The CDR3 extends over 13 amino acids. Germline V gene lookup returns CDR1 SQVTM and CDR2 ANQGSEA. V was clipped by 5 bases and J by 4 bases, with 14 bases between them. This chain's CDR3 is CSVLTTAVYGYTF. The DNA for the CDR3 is TGCAGCGTTCTAACTACAGCCGTCTATGGCTACACCTTC.

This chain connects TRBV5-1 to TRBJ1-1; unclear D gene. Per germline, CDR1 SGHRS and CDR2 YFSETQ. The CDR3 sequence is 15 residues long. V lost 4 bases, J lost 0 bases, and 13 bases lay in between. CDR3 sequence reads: CASSVGARVNTEAFF. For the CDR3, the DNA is TGCGCCAGCAGCGTTGGAGCCCGAGTGAACACTGAAGCTTTCTTT. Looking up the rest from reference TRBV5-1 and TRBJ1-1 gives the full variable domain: KAGVTQTPRYLIKTRGQQVTLSCSPISGHRSVSWYQQTPGQGLQFLFEYFSETQRNKGNFPGRFSGRQFSNSRSEMNVSTLELGDSALYLCASSVGARVNTEAFFGQGTRLTVV.

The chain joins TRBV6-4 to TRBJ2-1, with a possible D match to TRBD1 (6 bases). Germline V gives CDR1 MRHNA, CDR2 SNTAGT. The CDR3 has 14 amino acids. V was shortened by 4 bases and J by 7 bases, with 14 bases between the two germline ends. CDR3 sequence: CASSGSGARNEQFF. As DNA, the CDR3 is TGTGCCAGCAGTGGGTCAGGGGCGCGGAATGAGCAGTTCTTC.

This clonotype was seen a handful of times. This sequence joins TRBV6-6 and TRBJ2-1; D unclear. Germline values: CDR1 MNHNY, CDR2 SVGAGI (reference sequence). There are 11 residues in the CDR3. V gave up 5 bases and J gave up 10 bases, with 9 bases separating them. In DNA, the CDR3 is TGTGCCAGCAGTCCGATGTCGGAGCAGTTCTTC. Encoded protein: CASSPMSEQFF.

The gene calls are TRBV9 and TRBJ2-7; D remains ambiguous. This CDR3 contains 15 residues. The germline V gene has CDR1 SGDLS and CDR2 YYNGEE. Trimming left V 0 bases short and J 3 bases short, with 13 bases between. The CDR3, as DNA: TGTGCCAGCAGCGTAGACACAGAGGTCGGCTACGAGCAGTACTTC. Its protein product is CASSVDTEVGYEQYF.

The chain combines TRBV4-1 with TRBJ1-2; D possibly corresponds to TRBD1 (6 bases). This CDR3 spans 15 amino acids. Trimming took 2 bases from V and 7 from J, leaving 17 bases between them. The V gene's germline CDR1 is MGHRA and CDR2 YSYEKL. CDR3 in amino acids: CASSQPTGRGLGYTF. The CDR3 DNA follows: TGCGCCAGCAGCCAACCTACAGGGAGGGGTCTTGGCTACACCTTC.

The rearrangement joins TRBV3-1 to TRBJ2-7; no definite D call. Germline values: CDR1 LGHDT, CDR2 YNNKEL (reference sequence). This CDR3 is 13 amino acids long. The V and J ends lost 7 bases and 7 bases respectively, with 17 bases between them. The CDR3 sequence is CASTPNTGLEQYF. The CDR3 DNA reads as TGTGCCAGCACCCCAAACACCGGCCTAGAGCAGTACTTC.

The CDR3 loop reads CSAVEKPWDRGKNEQFF. CDR3 nucleotide sequence: TGCAGTGCTGTTGAGAAGCCATGGGACAGGGGGAAGAATGAGCAGTTCTTC. The chain joins TRBV20-1 to TRBJ2-1, with 11 bases matching TRBD1. This CDR3 is 17 amino acids long. Germline CDR1 reads DFQATT; CDR2 reads SNEGSKA (reference sequence). The junction had 16 bases not matched to a gene; V was cut back by 5 bases and J by 7 bases.

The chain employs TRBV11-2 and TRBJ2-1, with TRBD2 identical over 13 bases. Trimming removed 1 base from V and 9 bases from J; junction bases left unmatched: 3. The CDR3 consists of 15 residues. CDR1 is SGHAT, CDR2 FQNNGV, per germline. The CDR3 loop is CASSLGTSGGSEQFF. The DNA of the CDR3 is TGTGCCAGCAGCTTAGGGACTAGCGGGGGTAGTGAGCAGTTCTTC.

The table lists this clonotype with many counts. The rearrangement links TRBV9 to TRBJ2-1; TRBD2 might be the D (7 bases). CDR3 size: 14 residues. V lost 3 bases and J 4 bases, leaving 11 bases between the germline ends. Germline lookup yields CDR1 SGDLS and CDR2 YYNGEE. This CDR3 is CASSGGGQYNEQFF. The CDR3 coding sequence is TGTGCCAGCAGCGGGGGGGGGCAATACAATGAGCAGTTCTTC. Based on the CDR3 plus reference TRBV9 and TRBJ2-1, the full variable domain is DSGVTQTPKHLITATGQRVTLRCSPRSGDLSVYWYQQSLDQGLQFLIQYYNGEERAKGNILERFSAQQFPDLHSELNLSSLELGDSALYFCASSGGGQYNEQFFGPGTRLTVL.

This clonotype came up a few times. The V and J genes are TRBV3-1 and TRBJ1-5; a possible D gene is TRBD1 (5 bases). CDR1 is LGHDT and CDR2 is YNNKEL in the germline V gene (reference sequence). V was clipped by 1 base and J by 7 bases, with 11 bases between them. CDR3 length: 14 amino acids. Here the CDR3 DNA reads TGTGCCAGCAGCCAAGGGGGGGGACGACAGCCCCAGCATTTT. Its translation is CASSQGGGRQPQHF.

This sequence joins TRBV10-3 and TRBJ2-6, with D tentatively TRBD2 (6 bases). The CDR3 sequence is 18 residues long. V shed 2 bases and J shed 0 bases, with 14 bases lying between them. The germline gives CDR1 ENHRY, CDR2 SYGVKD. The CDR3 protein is CAISEVISGTSGANVLTF. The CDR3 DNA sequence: TGTGCCATCAGTGAGGTTATTAGCGGAACCTCTGGGGCCAACGTCCTGACTTTC.

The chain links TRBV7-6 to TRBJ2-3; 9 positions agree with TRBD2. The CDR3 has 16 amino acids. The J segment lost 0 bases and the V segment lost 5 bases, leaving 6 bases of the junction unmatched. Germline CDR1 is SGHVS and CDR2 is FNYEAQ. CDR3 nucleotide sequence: TGTGCCAGCAGCGTTACTAGCGGGCCTAGCACAGATACGCAGTATTTT. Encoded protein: CASSVTSGPSTDTQYF.

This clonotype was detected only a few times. CDR3 DNA sequence: TGTGCCAGCAGTTTGGTACAGGGTAAGGACTACGAGCAGTACTTC. This codes for CASSLVQGKDYEQYF. The V and J genes are TRBV12-3 or TRBV12-4 and TRBJ2-7; D is possibly TRBD1 (6 bases). With 3 bases removed from V and 3 bases from J, the gap between germline ends came to 15 bases. The length of the CDR3 is 15 residues.

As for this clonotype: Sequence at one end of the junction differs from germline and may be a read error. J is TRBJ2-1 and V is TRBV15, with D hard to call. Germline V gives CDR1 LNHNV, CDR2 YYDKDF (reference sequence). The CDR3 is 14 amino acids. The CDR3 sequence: CATSTAGYYNEQVF. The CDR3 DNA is TGTGCCACCAGCACTGCAGGTTACTACAATGAGCAGGTCTTC.

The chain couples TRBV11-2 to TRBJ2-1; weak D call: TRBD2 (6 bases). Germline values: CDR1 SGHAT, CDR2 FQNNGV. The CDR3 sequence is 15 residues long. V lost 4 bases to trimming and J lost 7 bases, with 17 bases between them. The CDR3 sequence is CASSSRLATSNEQFF. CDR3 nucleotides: TGTGCCAGCAGCTCCCGGCTAGCGACGTCTAATGAGCAGTTCTTC.

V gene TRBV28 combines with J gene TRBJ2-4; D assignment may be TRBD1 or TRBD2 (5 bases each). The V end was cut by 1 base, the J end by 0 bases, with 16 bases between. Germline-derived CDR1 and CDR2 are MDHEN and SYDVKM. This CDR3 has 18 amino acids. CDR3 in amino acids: CASSLSGLRGLAKNIQYF. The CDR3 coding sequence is TGTGCCAGCAGTTTATCGGGGCTGAGGGGATTAGCCAAAAACATTCAGTACTTC.

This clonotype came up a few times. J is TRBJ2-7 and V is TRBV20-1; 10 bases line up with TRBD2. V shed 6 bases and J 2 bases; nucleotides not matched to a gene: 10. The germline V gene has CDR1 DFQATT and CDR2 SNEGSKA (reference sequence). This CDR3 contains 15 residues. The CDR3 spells CSAIRGTSGAYEQYF. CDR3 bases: TGCAGTGCCATCAGGGGCACTAGCGGGGCCTACGAGCAGTACTTC.

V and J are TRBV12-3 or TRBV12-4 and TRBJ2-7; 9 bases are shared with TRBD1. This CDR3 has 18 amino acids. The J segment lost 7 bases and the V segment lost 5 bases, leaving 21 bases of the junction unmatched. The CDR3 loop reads CASSDPGTGMTPSGEQYF. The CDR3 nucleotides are TGTGCCAGCAGTGACCCCGGGACAGGGATGACCCCAAGCGGGGAGCAGTACTTC.

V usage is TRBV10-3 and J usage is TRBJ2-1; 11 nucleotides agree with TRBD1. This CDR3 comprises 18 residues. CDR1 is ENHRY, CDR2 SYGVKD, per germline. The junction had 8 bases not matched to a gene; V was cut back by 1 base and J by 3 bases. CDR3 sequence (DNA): TGTGCCATCAGTGAGTGGGCCACCGGGACAGGGGGCTACAATGAGCAGTTCTTC. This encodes CAISEWATGTGGYNEQFF.

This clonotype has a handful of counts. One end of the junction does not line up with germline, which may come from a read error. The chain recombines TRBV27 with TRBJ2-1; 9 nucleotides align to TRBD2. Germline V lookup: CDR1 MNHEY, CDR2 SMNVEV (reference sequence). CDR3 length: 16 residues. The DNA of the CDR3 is TGTGCCAGCAGTTTAAGGGCGGGGGGGCTCTGGAATGAGCGGTTCTTC. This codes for CASSLRAGGLWNERFF.

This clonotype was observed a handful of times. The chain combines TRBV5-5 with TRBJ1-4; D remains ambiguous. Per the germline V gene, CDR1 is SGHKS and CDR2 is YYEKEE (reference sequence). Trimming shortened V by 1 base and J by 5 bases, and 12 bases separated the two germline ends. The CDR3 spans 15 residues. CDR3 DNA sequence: TGTGCCAGCAGCTTGAGGACGGGAATAAATGAAAAACTGTTTTTT. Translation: CASSLRTGINEKLFF.